These 7 T cell receptor beta chains were all obtained from the same sample, sequenced in a study of blood T cell repertoires in COVID-19. The assay was immunoSEQ multiplex PCR, and TCRdb's table has in-frame clones only and misses some. Seen here are roughly 170,000 clones, roughly 81% observed once, and the top ten hold around 7.7%. Sequencing input: peripheral blood. Receptors were obtained from a man aged 35 to 55 who had recovered from COVID-19.

V and J are TRBV5-6 and TRBJ1-1, with TRBD1 matching over 8 bases. CDR1 is SGHDT and CDR2 is YYEEEE in the germline V gene. The CDR3 totals 15 residues. The V gene end was trimmed by 3 bases and the J gene end by 2 bases; junction bases not matched to a gene: 6. In DNA, the CDR3 is TGTGCCAGCAGCTGGGGGACAGGATTAAACACTGAAGCTTTCTTT. This sequence encodes CASSWGTGLNTEAFF.

The chain has TRBV7-9 and TRBJ1-1, with D possibly TRBD1 on 5 matching bases. Germline CDR1 is SEHNR and CDR2 is FQNEAQ (reference sequence). V lost 6 bases, J lost 4 bases, and 12 bases lay in between. The CDR3 has 13 amino acids. CDR3 DNA: TGTGCCAGCAGTCACATGGGGGGCACTGAAGCTTTCTTT. It codes for CASSHMGGTEAFF.

This chain joins TRBV4-3 and TRBJ2-2; D not resolved. The CDR3 is made up of 16 amino acids. CDR1 is LGHNA, CDR2 YSLEER, per germline. Trimming removed 0 bases at V and 4 bases at J, with 12 bases between. In DNA form, the CDR3 reads TGCGCCAGCAGCCAAGATTTGAGTTCTGGCACCGGGGAGCTGTTTTTT. Its translation is CASSQDLSSGTGELFF.

V gene TRBV4-3 combines with J gene TRBJ2-3; 10 bases match TRBD2. Germline V gene data show CDR1 as LGHNA and CDR2 as YSLEER. This CDR3 is built from 17 residues. The V segment lost 5 bases and the J segment 3 bases; nucleotides outside the gene matches: 11. In DNA, the CDR3 is TGCGCCAGCAGCGCCCGGTGGAGCGGGGGGGAGACAGATACGCAGTATTTT. The encoded protein is CASSARWSGGETDTQYF.

In this sample, this clone is large. CDR3 sequence reads: CASSYSAQETQYF. CDR3 DNA: TGTGCCAGCAGTTACTCGGCCCAAGAGACCCAGTACTTC. The chain uses TRBV6-2 or TRBV6-3 and TRBJ2-5; D is unresolved. The CDR3 covers 13 residues. The V and J ends lost 0 bases and 1 base respectively, with 3 bases between them. CDR1 and CDR2 from the germline V gene are MNHEY and SVGEGT.

The V and J genes are TRBV19 and TRBJ2-1, with D uncertain. V was pared by 3 bases and J by 9 bases, with 12 bases between. CDR1 is LNHDA and CDR2 is SQIVND in the germline V gene (reference sequence). This CDR3 contains 13 residues. For the CDR3, the DNA is TGTGCCAGTAGTATTCTGTCTTTGGCTGAGCAGTTCTTC. Its translation is CASSILSLAEQFF.

Comment on this clone: Within the sample, other DNA sequences also encode this same CDR3. The chain recombines TRBV4-2 with TRBJ1-5, with 10 bases that match TRBD1. Germline CDR1 and CDR2: LGHNA and YNFKEQ. Losses at the gene ends were 4 bases for V and 4 bases for J; bases not matched to a gene: 1. There are 14 residues in the CDR3. The CDR3 spells CASSPGQGNQPQHF. CDR3 DNA: TGTGCCAGCAGCCCGGGACAGGGGAATCAGCCCCAGCATTTT.